Below, one T cell receptor beta chain is given with its context. The read ends 3 residues before the CDR3 terminus; that terminus is restored from the germline J gene. The CDR3 has 15 residues. Germline CDR1 and CDR2: SGHRS and YFSETQ. The junction had 7 bases not matched to a gene; V was cut back by 4 bases and J by 1 base. This sample is drawn from a study of T cells in women clearing cervical HPV infection. Assay used: immunoSEQ multiplex PCR; TCRdb lists only in-frame clones, some missing. Its table lists over 45,000 clones. This clonotype was sampled from a woman aged 18-69 years with a cervical HPV16 infection that either progressed to CIN3+ or cleared (not recorded which). Sequenced input: blood buffy coat. V gene TRBV5-1 combines with J gene TRBJ2-7; 8 nucleotides align to TRBD2. CDR3 DNA (partial): TGCGCCAGCAGCGCCCTGGGCGGGGGGTCCTACGAG. Translated, it gives CASSALGGGSYE. The whole CDR3 protein is CASSALGGGSYEQYF.